A selection of T cell receptor beta chains follows, all from one sample in a study of Tregs in tolerant kidney transplant recipients. Measured with immunoSEQ multiplex PCR; TCRdb has only the in-frame clones, and not every one. The sample lists about 15,000 clones; around half were seen once. Antigen specificity for these receptors is unknown. Sequencing used CD4+ T cells from blood cultured with allogeneic cells, obtained before the transplant. The receptor source for this set is a human patient who received a combined kidney and bone marrow transplant. Each CDR3 is given with its conserved first and last residue. The D gene is left open where the match is weak. Size tells how often a clone was seen (once, few, many) or the class of an expanded clone, and some rows leave it out.

D gene: TRBD1; V gene: TRBV7-6; clone size: NA; J gene: TRBJ1-1; CDR3 DNA: TGTGCCAGCAGCTTAGCAAGACACAGGGGGCCAGTCTTAGCTTCCACTGAAGCTTTCTTT; CDR3 protein: CASSLARHRGPVLASTEAFF
D gene: NA; V gene: TRBV7-2; clone size: NA; J gene: TRBJ2-7; CDR3 DNA: TGTGCCAGCAGCTTATGGGGCAGCCGATTGTCCTACGAGCAGTACTTC; CDR3 protein: CASSLWGSRLSYEQYF
D gene: TRBD1; V gene: TRBV7-2; clone size: NA; J gene: TRBJ1-1; CDR3 DNA: TGTGCCAGCAGCTGGGACAGCTACACTGAAGCTTTCTTT; CDR3 protein: CASSWDSYTEAFF
D gene: TRBD1; V gene: TRBV7-2; clone size: NA; J gene: TRBJ2-7; CDR3 DNA: TGTGCCAGCAGCCCCAGAACGGGACAGGGGAACGAGCAGTACTTC; CDR3 protein: CASSPRTGQGNEQYF
D gene: TRBD1; V gene: TRBV6-1; clone size: NA; J gene: TRBJ2-1; CDR3 DNA: TGTGCCAGCGCCAGGGGGTTCTCGTCGGATGAGCAGTTCTTC; CDR3 protein: CASARGFSSDEQFF
D gene: NA; V gene: TRBV11-2; clone size: few; J gene: TRBJ2-7; CDR3 DNA: TGTGCCAGCAGCTTAGTGGGCAGTTTATCCTACGAGCAGTACTTC; CDR3 protein: CASSLVGSLSYEQYF
D gene: TRBD1; V gene: TRBV6-1; clone size: NA; J gene: TRBJ1-2; CDR3 DNA: TGTGCCAGCAGTGAAGCTTGGACAGGGGATGGCTACACCTTC; CDR3 protein: CASSEAWTGDGYTF
D gene: TRBD2; V gene: TRBV5-1; clone size: NA; J gene: TRBJ2-3; CDR3 DNA: TGCGCCAGCAGCTTGGGACCTAGCGGGGGGGCCGAAGATACGCAGTATTTT; CDR3 protein: CASSLGPSGGAEDTQYF
D gene: TRBD2; V gene: TRBV7-2; clone size: NA; J gene: TRBJ2-5; CDR3 DNA: TGTGCCAGCAGCTCGGGACTAGCGGTGGGAGGGACCCAGTACTTC; CDR3 protein: CASSSGLAVGGTQYF
D gene: TRBD1; V gene: TRBV5-1; clone size: NA; J gene: TRBJ1-1; CDR3 DNA: TGCGCCAGCAGCCTACAGGGGGTACGGGCTGAAGCTTTCTTT; CDR3 protein: CASSLQGVRAEAFF
D gene: NA; V gene: TRBV6-5; clone size: NA; J gene: TRBJ1-4; CDR3 DNA: TGTGCCAGCAGTTACCGGGGCCGGGGGGCCGAAAAACTGTTTTTT; CDR3 protein: CASSYRGRGAEKLFF
D gene: TRBD2; V gene: TRBV6-1; clone size: NA; J gene: TRBJ2-5; CDR3 DNA: TGTGCCAGCAGTGAAGTCGGGGGGGGACTAGCGGGAGAAAAGACCCAGTACTTC; CDR3 protein: CASSEVGGGLAGEKTQYF
D gene: TRBD2; V gene: TRBV5-5; clone size: large; J gene: TRBJ2-3; CDR3 DNA: TGTGCCAGCAGCCTTTACAGGACTAGCGGGAAAACAGATACGCAGTATTTT; CDR3 protein: CASSLYRTSGKTDTQYF
D gene: TRBD1; V gene: TRBV28; clone size: NA; J gene: TRBJ2-7; CDR3 DNA: TGTGCCAGCCTCCCAGGGACAGTGAGCTACGAGCAGTACTTC; CDR3 protein: CASLPGTVSYEQYF
D gene: NA; V gene: TRBV2; clone size: medium-sized; J gene: TRBJ2-7; CDR3 DNA: TGTGCCAGCAGTGCGAGTCCGCAGGGCGAGCAGTACTTC; CDR3 protein: CASSASPQGEQYF